The clone carrying this T cell receptor (beta chain) was detected a few times. The sample's treatment: oral pan-JAK inhibitor, 5-10 mg twice daily. Following extraction, RNA underwent reverse transcription to cDNA, which served as the sequencing template. Profiled with immunoSEQ multiplex PCR; TCRdb holds only in-frame clones, not every one. The sample includes approximately 210,000 clones, approximately 40% of them seen just once. The CDR3 has 14 residues. V was pared by 4 bases and J by 7 bases, with 14 bases between. The germline gives CDR1 ENHRY, CDR2 SYGVKD. These data originate in a study of CD8+ T cells in alopecia areata.

This receptor was identified in a human donor with alopecia areata. The chain joins TRBV10-3 to TRBJ1-5; a possible D gene is TRBD1 (5 bases). Here the sequenced sample was CD4+ T cells sorted from blood, taken at approximately week 36, from a patient treated with tofacitinib. The CDR3 reads CAISGRGEGQPQHF. Written as DNA, the CDR3 is TGTGCCATCAGTGGAAGAGGGGAGGGACAGCCCCAGCATTTT.